These 21 T cell receptor beta chains came from one sample sequenced in a study of blood T cell repertoires in COVID-19. Sequenced by immunoSEQ multiplex PCR; TCRdb stores in-frame clones only, minus some. The table lists about 120,000 clones, more than 60% of them singletons. Sample: peripheral blood. These receptors all come from a man aged 70 or older with acute or convalescent COVID-19.

The table lists this clone with a count of one. The rearrangement joins TRBV5-1 to TRBJ2-3; TRBD2 is a possible D gene (6 bases). The CDR3 is 15 residues long. Germline V CDR1 and CDR2: SGHRS, YFSETQ. The V and J ends lost 6 bases and 2 bases respectively, with 16 bases between them. CDR3 coding DNA: TGCGCCAGCAAAAGTGGCGGGATTTACACAGATACGCAGTATTTT. It encodes CASKSGGIYTDTQYF. Full variable domain (remainder filled in from reference TRBV5-1 and TRBJ2-3): KAGVTQTPRYLIKTRGQQVTLSCSPISGHRSVSWYQQTPGQGLQFLFEYFSETQRNKGNFPGRFSGRQFSNSRSEMNVSTLELGDSALYLCASKSGGIYTDTQYFGPGTRLTVL.

This sequence joins TRBV9 and TRBJ2-7, with D possibly being TRBD1 (7 bases). Trimming stripped 0 bases from V and 6 bases from J, with 19 bases between. Germline assignment: CDR1 SGDLS and CDR2 YYNGEE. The CDR3 is 16 amino acids. The CDR3 loop is CASSVAPGGIHGEQYF. CDR3 sequence (DNA): TGTGCCAGCAGCGTAGCCCCAGGGGGGATCCACGGCGAGCAGTACTTC.

The chain uses TRBV3-1 (or the pseudogene TRBV3-2) and TRBJ1-2; D ambiguous. CDR3 length: 15 residues. Trimming stripped 1 base from V and 4 bases from J, with 13 bases between. CDR1 and CDR2 (germline): LGHDT, YNNKEL (reference sequence). CDR3 DNA sequence: TGTGCCAGCAGCCAAGGGGTCTGGGCTCCCTATGGCTACACCTTC. It yields the protein CASSQGVWAPYGYTF.

The rearrangement links TRBV29-1 to TRBJ1-3; the match to TRBD1 covers 8 bases. CDR1 and CDR2 (germline): SQVTM, ANQGSEA. Germline trimming cut 6 bases from V and 2 bases from J; bases unmatched to any gene: 6. This CDR3 has 14 residues. The CDR3 protein is CSVVQDRAGNTIYF. The DNA of the CDR3 is TGCAGCGTGGTCCAGGACAGGGCTGGAAACACCATATATTTT.

This chain uses TRBV29-1 with TRBJ2-5, with 14 nucleotides matching TRBD2. CDR1 is SQVTM, CDR2 ANQGSEA, per germline. The CDR3 runs 13 residues. Unmatched junction bases numbered 4, after V lost 8 bases and J lost 5 bases. Here the CDR3 DNA reads TGCAGCCTAAGACTAGCGGGGGGGGAGACCCAGTACTTC. Encoded protein: CSLRLAGGETQYF.

The gene calls are TRBV5-1 and TRBJ1-3, with D perhaps matching TRBD1 (6 bases). This CDR3 is 16 amino acids long. Trimming stripped 0 bases from V and 1 base from J, with 11 bases between. Germline V gene data show CDR1 as SGHRS and CDR2 as YFSETQ. The CDR3 DNA reads as TGCGCCAGCAGCTTGGAATGGCAGGGGTCTGGAAACACCATATATTTT. Its protein is CASSLEWQGSGNTIYF.

The chain recombines TRBV5-1 with TRBJ1-1; TRBD1 matches 7 bases. Germline V gene lookup returns CDR1 SGHRS and CDR2 YFSETQ. The CDR3 has 14 amino acids. Trimming removed 3 bases from V and 3 bases from J; junction bases left unmatched: 5. The CDR3 reads CASSYRGRDTEAFF. As DNA, the CDR3 is TGCGCCAGCAGCTACAGGGGTCGGGACACTGAAGCTTTCTTT.

This rearrangement joins TRBV5-1 to TRBJ1-1, with D unclear. Germline V gene sequence: CDR1 SGHRS, CDR2 YFSETQ. Deletions cut 2 bases from V and 1 base from J, with 12 bases between. There are 15 residues in the CDR3. The CDR3 DNA reads as TGCGCCAGCAGCTTAGGGAGCGTCGGGAACACTGAAGCTTTCTTT. Translated: CASSLGSVGNTEAFF.

V usage is TRBV12-5 and J usage is TRBJ2-7, with TRBD1 identical over 9 bases. V shed 6 bases, J shed 5 bases, and the junction held 5 bases outside the gene matches. In germline, CDR1 is LGHNT, CDR2 FRNRAP. The length of the CDR3 is 13 residues. CDR3: CASGGTGRNEQYF. Written as DNA, the CDR3 is TGTGCTAGTGGGGGGACAGGGAGAAACGAGCAGTACTTC.

Here the CDR3 reads CASSFGGLGYTF. The CDR3 DNA sequence: TGTGCCAGCAGTTTCGGGGGTTTGGGCTACACCTTC. V gene TRBV12-3 or TRBV12-4 combines with J gene TRBJ1-2, with D possibly matching TRBD1 (5 bases). V was pared by 3 bases and J by 8 bases, with 10 bases between. CDR3 length equals 12 residues.

J is TRBJ1-2 and V is TRBV3-1 (or the pseudogene TRBV3-2), with D hard to call. Trimming removed 0 bases from V and 4 bases from J, with 12 bases in between. Germline V lookup: CDR1 LGHDT, CDR2 YNNKEL (reference sequence). CDR3 length equals 15 residues. The CDR3 DNA reads TGTGCCAGCAGCCAAGATCCCCCGGGAGGCTATGGCTACACCTTC. Protein product: CASSQDPPGGYGYTF.

This clone was counted between two and nine times. The chain uses TRBV19 and TRBJ1-3; 7 positions match TRBD1. CDR1 is LNHDA, CDR2 SQIVND, per germline (reference sequence). The CDR3 is 12 residues long. The V and J ends lost 11 bases and 1 base, in that order; junction bases with no gene match: 2. CDR3 bases: TGTGCCGTGACAGGGTCTGGAAACACCATATATTTT. Amino acids: CAVTGSGNTIYF.

This clone was detected many times. This chain joins TRBV5-8 and TRBJ1-2; no definite D call. The V end was cut by 0 bases, the J end by 5 bases, with 11 bases between. CDR3 length: 14 residues. In germline, CDR1 is SGHTS, CDR2 YDEGEE. The CDR3 is CASSLVRWSYGYTF. The CDR3 DNA follows: TGTGCCAGCAGCTTGGTACGGTGGAGTTATGGCTACACCTTC.

Worth noting for this clone: This may be a read error: a much more frequent sequence differs by one nucleotide. The rearrangement joins TRBV7-9 to TRBJ1-5; D might be TRBD1 (5 bases). The CDR3 loop spans 13 amino acids. V gave up 1 base and J gave up 5 bases, with 6 bases separating them. CDR1 is SEHNR, CDR2 FQNEAQ, per germline (reference sequence). The DNA of the CDR3 is TGTGCCAGCAGCTTAGGGGGGGATCAGCCCCAGCATTTT. Residues: CASSLGGDQPQHF.

This clone is a singleton in its sample. The chain carries TRBV5-5 and TRBJ1-4, with 8 bases lining up with TRBD1. CDR3 size: 16 residues. CDR1 SGHKS and CDR2 YYEKEE come from the germline V gene (reference sequence). The V segment lost 3 bases and the J segment 7 bases; nucleotides outside the gene matches: 11. CDR3 in amino acids: CASSSNRGSVGEKLFF. For the CDR3, the DNA is TGTGCCAGCAGCTCCAACAGGGGGTCGGTTGGTGAAAAACTGTTTTTT.

The CDR3 bases are TGTGCCAGCAGCCGCGGGGGGGCCATGGGTAATGAGCAGTTCTTC. Translation gives CASSRGGAMGNEQFF. This chain links TRBV7-2 with TRBJ2-1, with 9 bases matching TRBD2. CDR1 is SGHTA and CDR2 is FQGNSA in the germline V gene. Trimming removed 5 bases from V and 7 bases from J; junction bases left unmatched: 9. The CDR3 consists of 15 residues. The variable domain in full, completed from reference TRBV7-2 and TRBJ2-1, reads GAGVSQSPSNKVTEKGKDVELRCDPISGHTALYWYRQSLGQGLEFLIYFQGNSAPDKSGLPSDRFSAERTGGSVSTLTIQRTQQEDSAVYLCASSRGGAMGNEQFFGPGTRLTVL.

The genes are TRBV15 and TRBJ1-1; D ambiguous. Germline CDR1 reads LNHNV; CDR2 reads YYDKDF (reference sequence). The V end was cut by 8 bases, the J end by 1 base, with 11 bases between. The CDR3 length is 13 residues. In nucleotides, the CDR3 is TGTGCCACCGGCGCCCAGGCGAACACTGAAGCTTTCTTT. It encodes CATGAQANTEAFF.

The chain recombines TRBV4-3 with TRBJ2-3, with 11 bases that match TRBD2. Germline V CDR1 and CDR2: LGHNA, YSLEER. The CDR3 contains 18 residues. The J segment lost 3 bases and the V segment lost 4 bases, leaving 12 bases of the junction unmatched. The DNA for the CDR3 is TGCGCCAGCAGCCGGGATCCCGATAGCGGGGGGGGAACAGATACGCAGTATTTT. This gives the protein CASSRDPDSGGGTDTQYF.

This sequence joins TRBV7-2 and TRBJ2-1, with D unclear. The CDR3 has 15 amino acids. V gave up 1 base and J gave up 2 bases, with 9 bases separating them. Germline V gene data show CDR1 as SGHTA and CDR2 as FQGNSA. CDR3 coding DNA: TGTGCCAGCAGCTTAGGGGCGCAGACCTACAATGAGCAGTTCTTC. It specifies CASSLGAQTYNEQFF.

A few counts support this clone. This chain connects TRBV7-9 to TRBJ1-2, with 8 bases lining up with TRBD1. Losses at the gene ends were 5 bases for V and 5 bases for J; bases not matched to a gene: 7. The CDR3 is 14 residues long. Germline values: CDR1 SEHNR, CDR2 FQNEAQ (reference sequence). CDR3 in amino acids: CASSPDRGWYGYTF. In nucleotides, the CDR3 is TGTGCCAGCAGCCCCGACAGGGGTTGGTATGGCTACACCTTC.

This clone was counted between two and nine times. V gene TRBV5-1 combines with J gene TRBJ2-3, with 13 positions matching TRBD2. J was trimmed by 4 bases and V by 4 bases; bases with no gene match: 18. Per germline, CDR1 SGHRS and CDR2 YFSETQ. The CDR3 has 20 residues. CDR3 region: CASSKTTSGGARVEADTQYF. As DNA, the CDR3 is TGCGCCAGCAGCAAAACAACTAGCGGGGGGGCGAGGGTCGAAGCAGATACGCAGTATTTT.